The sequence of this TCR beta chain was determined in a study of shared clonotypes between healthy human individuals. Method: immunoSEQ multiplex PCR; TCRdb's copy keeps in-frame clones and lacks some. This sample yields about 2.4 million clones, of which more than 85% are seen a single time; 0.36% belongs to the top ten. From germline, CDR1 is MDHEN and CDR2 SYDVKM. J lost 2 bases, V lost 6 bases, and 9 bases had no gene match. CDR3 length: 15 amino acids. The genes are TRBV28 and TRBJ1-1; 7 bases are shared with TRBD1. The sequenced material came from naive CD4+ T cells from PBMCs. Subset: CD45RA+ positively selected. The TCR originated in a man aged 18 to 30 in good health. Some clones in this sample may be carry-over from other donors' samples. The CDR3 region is CASRHPDRTNTEAFF. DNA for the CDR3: TGTGCCAGCAGACACCCGGACAGGACTAACACTGAAGCTTTCTTT. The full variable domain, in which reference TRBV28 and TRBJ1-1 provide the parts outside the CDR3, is DVKVTQSSRYLVKRTGEKVFLECVQDMDHENMFWYRQDPGLGLRLIYFSYDVKMKEKGDIPEGYSVSREKKERFSLILESASTNQTSMYLCASRHPDRTNTEAFFGQGTRLTVV.